The 20 T cell receptor beta chains reported below all come from one sample, sequenced in a study of T cell repertoires in cytomegalovirus infection. Each CDR3 protein is one row after TCRdb ran MiXCR on the reads. The data show about 230,000 distinct CDR3 sequences, approximately 24% seen once. Input material: CD8+ T cells from PBMCs. These receptors originate from a human donor in good health (CMV status not recorded). Some clones in this sample may be carry-over from other donors' samples.

The J gene is TRBJ2-3, the V gene TRBV28, with TRBD2 identical over 11 bases. The germline V gene encodes CDR1 MDHEN and CDR2 SYDVKM. The junction had 8 bases not matched to a gene; V was cut back by 4 bases and J by 5 bases. The CDR3 loop spans 16 amino acids. DNA for the CDR3: TGTGCCAGCAGTTCCCATAGCGGGGGGGCCGTAGATACGCAGTATTTT. Translating gives CASSSHSGGAVDTQYF.

V gene TRBV20-1 combines with J gene TRBJ1-5; 8 nucleotides match TRBD1. The CDR3 has 16 residues. The V gene end was trimmed by 1 base and the J gene end by 0 bases; junction bases not matched to a gene: 5. Per germline, CDR1 DFQATT and CDR2 SNEGSKA (reference sequence). The chain's CDR3 is CSARVRGPYSNQPQHF. DNA for the CDR3: TGCAGTGCTAGAGTCAGGGGGCCGTATAGCAATCAGCCCCAGCATTTT.

The V and J genes are TRBV29-1 and TRBJ2-1; 8 bases fit TRBD2. The V gene's germline CDR1 is SQVTM and CDR2 ANQGSEA. The J segment lost 5 bases and the V segment lost 5 bases, leaving 20 bases of the junction unmatched. The CDR3 extends over 18 amino acids. This CDR3 reads CSVFAPRPLTGGNNEQFF. In DNA, the CDR3 is TGCAGCGTTTTCGCCCCTCGCCCCTTAACGGGGGGGAACAATGAGCAGTTCTTC.

This sequence joins TRBV7-4 and TRBJ2-1, with D perhaps assigned TRBD1 or TRBD2 (6 bases each). The CDR3 totals 13 residues. The V end lost 5 bases, the J end lost 12 bases, and 17 bases lay between the germline ends. CDR1 and CDR2 from the germline V gene are SGHVT and SQSDAQ. The CDR3 reads CASSTGTLWGQFF. The CDR3 DNA reads as TGTGCCAGCAGCACAGGGACTCTCTGGGGGCAGTTCTTC.

This clonotype appeared many times. The rearrangement uses TRBV7-9 and TRBJ2-1; D is perhaps TRBD1 (6 bases). CDR3 length: 14 residues. Trimming removed 3 bases at V and 2 bases at J, with 8 bases between. Germline-derived CDR1 and CDR2 are SEHNR and FQNEAQ (reference sequence). The CDR3 DNA reads TGTGCCAGCAGCTTTCCAGGGGCCTACAATGAGCAGTTCTTC. As protein: CASSFPGAYNEQFF.

This clonotype was counted at least ten times. This chain connects TRBV28 to TRBJ2-1, with 9 bases that match TRBD2. Germline V CDR1 and CDR2: MDHEN, SYDVKM. The CDR3 is 14 residues long. V shed 6 bases, J shed 2 bases, and the junction held 2 bases outside the gene matches. The CDR3 region has the DNA TGTGCCAGCAGGAGCGGGGGGACCTACAATGAGCAGTTCTTC. This codes for CASRSGGTYNEQFF.

V is TRBV27 and J is TRBJ2-5, with 10 positions matching TRBD2. Per the germline V gene, CDR1 is MNHEY and CDR2 is SMNVEV (reference sequence). The CDR3 consists of 16 residues. Trimming cost V 6 bases and J 4 bases; bases outside gene matches: 11. CDR3 sequence (DNA): TGTGCCAGCAGGACGACCGGGACTAGCGATAGAGAGACCCAGTACTTC. Translation: CASRTTGTSDRETQYF.

This clonotype was detected only a few times. V and J are TRBV5-5 and TRBJ2-1; D may match TRBD1 or TRBD2 (5 bases each). CDR1 is SGHKS and CDR2 is YYEKEE in the germline V gene (reference sequence). The V and J ends lost 0 bases and 3 bases respectively, with 10 bases between them. The CDR3 spans 15 residues. The CDR3 is CASSLVGGFYNEQFF. The DNA for the CDR3 is TGTGCCAGCAGCTTGGTTGGGGGATTCTACAATGAGCAGTTCTTC.

The rearrangement joins TRBV27 to TRBJ1-3, with 12 bases aligning to TRBD1. V was clipped by 6 bases and J by 8 bases; unmatched bases: 5. Germline V lookup: CDR1 MNHEY, CDR2 SMNVEV (reference sequence). The CDR3 is 14 amino acids. The CDR3 sequence: CASRGQGALDTIYF. In nucleotides, the CDR3 is TGTGCCAGCAGGGGACAGGGGGCGTTGGACACCATATATTTT.

This clonotype was counted many times. The V call is TRBV7-9, the J call TRBJ2-1; 7 nucleotides line up with TRBD2. With V trimmed by 5 bases and J by 8 bases, 6 bases remained unmatched. CDR1 is SEHNR, CDR2 FQNEAQ, per germline (reference sequence). This CDR3 is 13 amino acids long. This chain's CDR3 is CASSPSGMDEQFF. DNA for the CDR3: TGTGCCAGCAGCCCTAGCGGAATGGATGAGCAGTTCTTC.

This clonotype came up a few times. The chain combines TRBV19 with TRBJ1-5; 10 positions agree with TRBD1. This CDR3 has 17 amino acids. The ends lost 7 bases at V and 1 base at J; junction bases unmatched: 10. CDR1 and CDR2 (germline): LNHDA, SQIVND (reference sequence). CDR3 in amino acids: CASTLTGGAGSNQPQHF. CDR3 DNA: TGTGCCAGTACGTTGACAGGGGGCGCGGGGAGCAATCAGCCCCAGCATTTT.

This clonotype turned up a few times. The V and J genes are TRBV25-1 and TRBJ1-2; D is uncertain. V dropped 6 bases and J dropped 6 bases, with 5 bases sitting between them. This CDR3 has 10 residues. Per germline, CDR1 MGHDK and CDR2 SYGVNS. The CDR3 DNA follows: TGTGCCAGCAGCGGAGATGGCTACACCTTC. It yields the protein CASSGDGYTF.

The chain joins TRBV7-2 to TRBJ2-7; D is tentatively TRBD1 or TRBD2 (5 bases each). CDR3 length: 13 residues. V shed 5 bases and J shed 5 bases, with 13 bases lying between them. Germline V gene sequence: CDR1 SGHTA, CDR2 FQGNSA. The CDR3 region is CASSGTVSDEQYF. In nucleotides, the CDR3 is TGTGCCAGCAGCGGGACCGTGAGCGACGAGCAGTACTTC. The variable domain in full, completed from reference TRBV7-2 and TRBJ2-7, reads GAGVSQSPSNKVTEKGKDVELRCDPISGHTALYWYRQSLGQGLEFLIYFQGNSAPDKSGLPSDRFSAERTGGSVSTLTIQRTQQEDSAVYLCASSGTVSDEQYFGPGTRLTVT.

The CDR3 region has the DNA TGCAGCGTTGCCTGGGACCGAGACTATGGCTACACCTTC. This gives the protein CSVAWDRDYGYTF. V usage is TRBV29-1 and J usage is TRBJ1-2; D perhaps matches TRBD1 (5 bases). There are 13 residues in the CDR3. CDR1 and CDR2 (germline): SQVTM, ANQGSEA. V lost 4 bases and J 3 bases, leaving 12 bases between the germline ends.

This clonotype was detected a few times. The genes are TRBV7-6 and TRBJ1-2; D ambiguous. V dropped 5 bases and J dropped 3 bases, with 16 bases sitting between them. Germline loops: CDR1 SGHVS, CDR2 FNYEAQ. The CDR3 totals 15 residues. CDR3 coding DNA: TGTGCCAGCAGCCCCCTCGAGGGCGTACACTATGGCTACACCTTC. Protein product: CASSPLEGVHYGYTF. The whole variable domain, remainder taken from reference TRBV7-6 and TRBJ1-2, is GAGVSQSPRYKVTKRGQDVALRCDPISGHVSLYWYRQALGQGPEFLTYFNYEAQQDKSGLPNDRFSAERPEGSISTLTIQRTEQRDSAMYRCASSPLEGVHYGYTFGSGTRLTVV.

This clonotype was counted many times. The chain combines TRBV27 with TRBJ1-1, with D tentatively TRBD1 (5 bases). The CDR3 sequence is 12 residues long. Trimming left V 9 bases short and J 5 bases short, with 13 bases between. Germline CDR1 reads MNHEY; CDR2 reads SMNVEV (reference sequence). The CDR3 sequence is CASREAGTEAFF. The CDR3, as DNA: TGTGCCAGTAGGGAGGCAGGGACTGAAGCTTTCTTT.

This clonotype was seen a few times. The rearrangement uses TRBV28 and TRBJ1-1, with 7 bases that match TRBD1. Germline V gene lookup returns CDR1 MDHEN and CDR2 SYDVKM. This CDR3 is 15 amino acids long. J was trimmed by 4 bases and V by 7 bases; bases with no gene match: 12. The DNA for the CDR3 is TGTGCCAGCACCCTCCCACAGGGGTATGGCACTGAAGCTTTCTTT. Amino acid sequence: CASTLPQGYGTEAFF. Full variable domain (outside the CDR3, taken from reference TRBV28 and TRBJ1-1): DVKVTQSSRYLVKRTGEKVFLECVQDMDHENMFWYRQDPGLGLRLIYFSYDVKMKEKGDIPEGYSVSREKKERFSLILESASTNQTSMYLCASTLPQGYGTEAFFGQGTRLTVV.

V usage is TRBV6-9 and J usage is TRBJ1-1, with D possibly matching TRBD1 (6 bases). The CDR3 totals 20 residues. Germline CDR1 reads MNHGY; CDR2 reads SVAAGI. Trimming pared 6 bases from V and 2 bases from J, leaving 31 bases between. CDR3 residues: CASSLFALVPSDRINTEAFF. CDR3 coding DNA: TGTGCCAGCAGCCTATTCGCCCTTGTACCCTCCGACAGGATTAACACTGAAGCTTTCTTT.

CDR3 coding DNA: TGTGCCAGCAGTTTAGCGCCCTTCATGGGGGAGCAGTACTTC. Its protein is CASSLAPFMGEQYF. The chain recombines TRBV28 with TRBJ2-7; no clear D gene. The CDR3 has 14 residues. With 2 bases removed from V and 7 bases from J, the gap between germline ends came to 15 bases. From germline, CDR1 is MDHEN and CDR2 SYDVKM.

The sample holds a few counts of this clonotype. The rearrangement joins TRBV7-9 to TRBJ2-5; 8 bases agree with TRBD2. The CDR3 has 15 residues. Germline loops: CDR1 SEHNR, CDR2 FQNEAQ (reference sequence). The V and J ends lost 5 bases and 2 bases, in that order; junction bases with no gene match: 7. The DNA of the CDR3 is TGTGCCAGCAGCCCCGGGACTAGGCTTCAAGAGACCCAGTACTTC. The encoded protein is CASSPGTRLQETQYF.